These T cell receptor beta chains were read from a single sample in a study of human T cells and chemical hapten exposure. TCRdb processed the RACE reads anew with MiXCR; each CDR3 protein has one entry. The sample holds some 90,000 distinct CDR3 sequences, approximately 11% seen once. Sequencing was performed on whole blood, taken in connection with sensitization to the hapten diphenylcyclopropenone (DPC). Receptors originate from a woman in her twenties or thirties with alopecia areata. Some clones in this sample may be carry-over from other donors' samples. The CDR3 runs from the conserved cysteine through the conserved F or W. The D gene is left open where the match is weak. Rows give clone size only sometimes, using once, few, many, or a class for an expanded clone.

v_call: TRBV28; clone_size: -; j_call: TRBJ2-5; d_call: -; cdr3_nt: TGTGCCAGCAGTTTATTGATCACACAAAGGTCCCAGTACTTC; cdr3_aa: CASSLLITQRSQYF
v_call: TRBV13; clone_size: many; j_call: TRBJ1-6; d_call: TRBD1; cdr3_nt: TGTGCCAGCAGCCAGGGGACAGGAGAAAATTCACCCCTCCACTTT; cdr3_aa: CASSQGTGENSPLHF
v_call: TRBV21-1; clone_size: many; j_call: TRBJ2-1; d_call: -; cdr3_nt: TGTGCCAGCAGCTACAGAACAGGGATTCTGGATGAGCAGTTCTTC; cdr3_aa: CASSYRTGILDEQFF
v_call: TRBV28; clone_size: many; j_call: TRBJ1-2; d_call: -; cdr3_nt: TGTGCCAGCAGTTTAGGGCAGCAGCTCTATGGCTACACCTTC; cdr3_aa: CASSLGQQLYGYTF
v_call: TRBV4-1; clone_size: many; j_call: TRBJ2-6; d_call: -; cdr3_nt: TGCGCCAGCAGCCAAGGGGCAGCTAGCTCTGGGGCCAACGTCCTGACTTTC; cdr3_aa: CASSQGAASSGANVLTF
v_call: TRBV28; clone_size: -; j_call: TRBJ1-5; d_call: -; cdr3_nt: TGTGCCAGCAGGGCGTACAATTCGGACCGGCGGCCCCAGCATTTT; cdr3_aa: CASRAYNSDRRPQHF
v_call: TRBV28; clone_size: many; j_call: TRBJ2-7; d_call: -; cdr3_nt: TGTGCCAGCAGTTCTACGGGGGGCGAGGGTTACGAGCAGTACTTC; cdr3_aa: CASSSTGGEGYEQYF
v_call: TRBV25-1; clone_size: many; j_call: TRBJ2-2; d_call: -; cdr3_nt: TGTGCCAGCAGTGGTACTGGGGTCACCGGGGAGCTGTTTTTT; cdr3_aa: CASSGTGVTGELFF
v_call: TRBV19; clone_size: few; j_call: TRBJ1-5; d_call: -; cdr3_nt: TGTGCCACCCAGTTGGGTCTGAGCAATCAGCCCCAGCATTTT; cdr3_aa: CATQLGLSNQPQHF
v_call: TRBV10-3; clone_size: -; j_call: TRBJ2-3; d_call: TRBD2; cdr3_nt: TGTGCCATCAGTGGGTCCCAAGGGACTAGCGGGAGTACAGATACGCAGTATTTT; cdr3_aa: CAISGSQGTSGSTDTQYF
v_call: TRBV5-1; clone_size: many; j_call: TRBJ1-4; d_call: -; cdr3_nt: TGCGCCAGCAGCGCCGGGATTGGGGATGAAAAACTGTTTTTT; cdr3_aa: CASSAGIGDEKLFF
v_call: TRBV5-5; clone_size: -; j_call: TRBJ1-1; d_call: -; cdr3_nt: TGTGCCAGCAGCTTGCGCTACGATGTGGGGGCAGGGGCCGACACTGAAGCTTTCTTT; cdr3_aa: CASSLRYDVGAGADTEAFF
v_call: TRBV28; clone_size: -; j_call: TRBJ2-5; d_call: -; cdr3_nt: TGTGCCAGCGGAACTAGAGCAGAGACCCAGTACTTC; cdr3_aa: CASGTRAETQYF